In this sample, the clone carrying this T cell receptor (beta chain) turned up many times. This entry comes from a study of read filtering for tumor transcriptome and immune sequencing. Molecular barcoded adaptors covering alpha/delta and beta/gamma chains were used on roughly 370 ng RNA. TCRdb ran MiXCR on the reads and lists one entry per CDR3 protein. The top ten clones hold about 15% of a sample with over 80,000 distinct CDR3 sequences, about 12% of them seen once. V lost 3 bases and J 0 bases, leaving 15 bases between the germline ends. The CDR3 is 17 residues long. In germline, CDR1 is ENHRY, CDR2 SYGVKD.

This sequence joins TRBV10-3 and TRBJ1-3; possibly TRBD1 for D (5 bases). The clonotype originates from a donor at least 40 years old with multiple myeloma. What was sequenced was a population of CD138-negative cells sorted from bone marrow. CDR3 DNA: TGTGCCATCAGTGACCGGGCCAAGGGGTACTCTGGAAACACCATATATTTT. The encoded protein is CAISDRAKGYSGNTIYF.